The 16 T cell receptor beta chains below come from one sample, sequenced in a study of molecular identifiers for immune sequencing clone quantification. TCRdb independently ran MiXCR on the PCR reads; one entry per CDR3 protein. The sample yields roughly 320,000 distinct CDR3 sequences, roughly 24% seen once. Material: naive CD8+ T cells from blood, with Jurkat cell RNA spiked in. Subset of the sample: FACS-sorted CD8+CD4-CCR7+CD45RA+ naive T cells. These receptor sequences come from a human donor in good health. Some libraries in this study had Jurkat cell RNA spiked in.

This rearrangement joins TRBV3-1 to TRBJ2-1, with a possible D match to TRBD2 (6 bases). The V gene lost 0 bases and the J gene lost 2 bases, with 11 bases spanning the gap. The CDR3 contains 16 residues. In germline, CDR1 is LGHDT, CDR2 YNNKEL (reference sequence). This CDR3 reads CASSQDRAGTYNEQFF. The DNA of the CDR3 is TGTGCCAGCAGCCAAGATAGGGCGGGAACCTACAATGAGCAGTTCTTC.

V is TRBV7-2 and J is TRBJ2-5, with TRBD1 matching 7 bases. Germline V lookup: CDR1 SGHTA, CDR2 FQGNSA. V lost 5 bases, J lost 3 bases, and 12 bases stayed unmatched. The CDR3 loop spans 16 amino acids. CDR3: CASSPMWDSLEETQYF. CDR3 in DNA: TGTGCCAGCAGCCCAATGTGGGACAGCTTAGAAGAGACCCAGTACTTC.

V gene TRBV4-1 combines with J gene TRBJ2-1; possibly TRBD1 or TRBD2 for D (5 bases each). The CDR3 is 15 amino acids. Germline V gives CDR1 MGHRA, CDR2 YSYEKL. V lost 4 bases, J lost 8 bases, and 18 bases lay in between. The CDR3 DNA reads TGCGCCAGCAGCCGGTCCGGGACCCGACACGATGAGCAGTTCTTC. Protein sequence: CASSRSGTRHDEQFF.

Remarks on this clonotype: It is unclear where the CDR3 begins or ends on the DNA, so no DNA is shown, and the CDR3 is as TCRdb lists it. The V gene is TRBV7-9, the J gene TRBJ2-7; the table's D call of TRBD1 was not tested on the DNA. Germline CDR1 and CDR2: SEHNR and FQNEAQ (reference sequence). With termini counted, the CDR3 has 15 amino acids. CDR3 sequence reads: CASSLVGTGTYEPYF.

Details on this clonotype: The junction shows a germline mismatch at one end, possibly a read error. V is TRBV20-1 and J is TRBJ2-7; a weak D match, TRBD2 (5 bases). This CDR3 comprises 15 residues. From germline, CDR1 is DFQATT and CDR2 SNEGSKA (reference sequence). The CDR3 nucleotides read TGCGGTGCTAGAGATTCCCCGGGAAGCTCCTACGAGCAGTACTTC. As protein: CGARDSPGSSYEQYF.

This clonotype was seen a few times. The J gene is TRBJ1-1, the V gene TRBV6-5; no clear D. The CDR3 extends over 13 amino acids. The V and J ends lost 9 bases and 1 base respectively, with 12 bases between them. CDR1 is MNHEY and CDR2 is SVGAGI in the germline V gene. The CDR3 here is CASASTGNTEAFF. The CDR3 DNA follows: TGTGCCAGTGCCTCTACGGGGAACACTGAAGCTTTCTTT.

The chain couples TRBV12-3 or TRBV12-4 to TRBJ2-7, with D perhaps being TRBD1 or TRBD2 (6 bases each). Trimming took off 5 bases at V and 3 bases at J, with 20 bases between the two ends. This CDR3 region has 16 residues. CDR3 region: CASSPEGGRGSYEQYF. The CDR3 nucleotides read TGTGCCAGCAGTCCCGAGGGGGGCCGGGGGAGCTACGAGCAGTACTTC.

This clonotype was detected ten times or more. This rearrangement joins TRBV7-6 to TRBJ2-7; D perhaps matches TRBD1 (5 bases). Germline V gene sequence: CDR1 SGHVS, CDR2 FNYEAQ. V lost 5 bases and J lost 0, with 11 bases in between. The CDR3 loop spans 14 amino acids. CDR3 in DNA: TGTGCCAGCAGCCCAGACAGCGTCTCCTACGAGCAGTACTTC. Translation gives CASSPDSVSYEQYF.

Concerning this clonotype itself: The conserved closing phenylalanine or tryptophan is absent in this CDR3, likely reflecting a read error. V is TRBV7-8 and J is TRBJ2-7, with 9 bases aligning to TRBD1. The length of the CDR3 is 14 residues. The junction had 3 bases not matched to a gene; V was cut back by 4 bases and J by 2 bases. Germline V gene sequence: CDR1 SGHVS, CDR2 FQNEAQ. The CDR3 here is CASSSRQGAYEQYS. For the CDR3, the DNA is TGTGCCAGCAGCTCCAGACAGGGGGCCTACGAGCAGTACTCC.

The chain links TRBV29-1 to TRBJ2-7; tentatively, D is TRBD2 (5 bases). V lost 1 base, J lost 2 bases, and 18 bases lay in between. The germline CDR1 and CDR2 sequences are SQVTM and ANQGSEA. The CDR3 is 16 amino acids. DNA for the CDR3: TGCAGCGTTGAAGGGGGTCCGAGCGGAGACCCCTACGAGCAGTACTTC. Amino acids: CSVEGGPSGDPYEQYF.

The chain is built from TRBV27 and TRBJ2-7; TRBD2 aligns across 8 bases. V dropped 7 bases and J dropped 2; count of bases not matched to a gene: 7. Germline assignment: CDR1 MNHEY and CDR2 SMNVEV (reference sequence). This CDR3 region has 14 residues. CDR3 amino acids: CASNSLAGPYEQYF. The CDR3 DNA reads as TGTGCCAGCAATTCCCTAGCGGGCCCCTACGAGCAGTACTTC.

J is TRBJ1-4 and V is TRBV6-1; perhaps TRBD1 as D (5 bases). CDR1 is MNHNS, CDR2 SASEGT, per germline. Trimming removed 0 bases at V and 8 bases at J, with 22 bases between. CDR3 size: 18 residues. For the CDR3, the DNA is TGTGCCAGCAGTGAAGCTCCCGGGGCGGACGAGGGGTGGGAAAAACTGTTTTTT. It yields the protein CASSEAPGADEGWEKLFF.

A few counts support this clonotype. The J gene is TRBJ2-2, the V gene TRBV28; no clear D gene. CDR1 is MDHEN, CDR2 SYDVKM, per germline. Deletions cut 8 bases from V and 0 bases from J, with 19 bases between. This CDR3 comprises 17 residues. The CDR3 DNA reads TGTGCCAGCTCGCCCACGCCAGTCACCGCGAACACCGGGGAGCTGTTTTTT. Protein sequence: CASSPTPVTANTGELFF. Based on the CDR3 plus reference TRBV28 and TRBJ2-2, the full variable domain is DVKVTQSSRYLVKRTGEKVFLECVQDMDHENMFWYRQDPGLGLRLIYFSYDVKMKEKGDIPEGYSVSREKKERFSLILESASTNQTSMYLCASSPTPVTANTGELFFGEGSRLTVL.

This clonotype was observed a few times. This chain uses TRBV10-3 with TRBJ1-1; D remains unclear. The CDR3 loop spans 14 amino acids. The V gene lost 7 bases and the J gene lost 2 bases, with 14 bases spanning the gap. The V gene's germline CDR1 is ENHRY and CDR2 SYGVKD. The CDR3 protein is CAINPTQDNTEAFF. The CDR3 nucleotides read TGTGCCATCAACCCCACTCAGGATAACACTGAAGCTTTCTTT.

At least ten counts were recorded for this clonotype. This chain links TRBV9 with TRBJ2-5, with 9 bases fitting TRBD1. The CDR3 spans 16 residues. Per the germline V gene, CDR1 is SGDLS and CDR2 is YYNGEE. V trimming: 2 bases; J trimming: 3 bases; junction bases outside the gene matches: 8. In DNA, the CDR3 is TGTGCCAGCAGCGTGGGGACAGGGCTATTAGAAGAGACCCAGTACTTC. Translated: CASSVGTGLLEETQYF.

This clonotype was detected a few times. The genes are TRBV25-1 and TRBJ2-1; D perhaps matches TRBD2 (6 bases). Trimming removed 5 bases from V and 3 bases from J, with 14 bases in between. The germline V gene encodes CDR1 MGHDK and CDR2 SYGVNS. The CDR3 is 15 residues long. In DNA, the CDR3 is TGTGCCAGCAGTCCCCCTAGCGCCTTCTACAATGAGCAGTTCTTC. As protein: CASSPPSAFYNEQFF. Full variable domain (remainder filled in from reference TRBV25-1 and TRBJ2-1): EADIYQTPRYLVIGTGKKITLECSQTMGHDKMYWYQQDPGMELHLIHYSYGVNSTEKGDLSSESTVSRIRTEHFPLTLESARPSHTSQYLCASSPPSAFYNEQFFGPGTRLTVL.